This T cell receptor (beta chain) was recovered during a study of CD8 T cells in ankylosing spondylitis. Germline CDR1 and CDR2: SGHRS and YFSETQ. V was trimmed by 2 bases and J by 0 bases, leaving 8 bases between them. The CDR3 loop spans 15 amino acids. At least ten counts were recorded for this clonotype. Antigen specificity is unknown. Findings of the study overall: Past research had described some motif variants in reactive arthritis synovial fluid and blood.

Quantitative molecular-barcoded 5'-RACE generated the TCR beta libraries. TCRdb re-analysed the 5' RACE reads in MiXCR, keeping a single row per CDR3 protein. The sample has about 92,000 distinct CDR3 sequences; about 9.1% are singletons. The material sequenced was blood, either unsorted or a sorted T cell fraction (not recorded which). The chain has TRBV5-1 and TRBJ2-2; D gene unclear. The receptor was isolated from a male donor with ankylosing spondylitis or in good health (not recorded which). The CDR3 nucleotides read TGCGCCAGCAGCTTCGGCAACGCGAACACCGGGGAGCTGTTTTTT. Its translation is CASSFGNANTGELFF.